This entry lists 16 T cell receptor beta chains sequenced from one sample in a study of T cells in women clearing cervical HPV infection. Libraries were prepared by immunoSEQ multiplex PCR; TCRdb keeps only in-frame clonotypes and omits some of them. The sample holds tens of thousands of clones. Sequencing input: blood buffy coat. The source is a woman aged 18 to 69 with a cervical HPV16 infection that either progressed to CIN3+ or cleared (not recorded which).

The DNA read from the CDR3 is TGCGCCAGCAGCCAGGGACTAGCGGGAGGTAATGAG. This translates into CASSQGLAGGNE. The complete CDR3 protein is CASSQGLAGGNEQFF. The rearrangement joins TRBV5-1 to TRBJ2-1; 15 nucleotides match TRBD2. The read ends 3 residues before the CDR3 terminus; that terminus is restored from the germline J gene. The CDR3 loop spans 15 amino acids. V shed 4 bases and J 7 bases; nucleotides not matched to a gene: 3. CDR1 and CDR2 (germline): SGHRS, YFSETQ.

Details on this clone: The read comes to an end 3 residues before the CDR3 does, leaving the germline J gene to fill in the end. The chain recombines TRBV5-1 with TRBJ2-7, with TRBD2 as a possible D gene (5 bases). Germline CDR1 reads SGHRS; CDR2 reads YFSETQ. This CDR3 region has 13 residues. The germline V and J ends were trimmed by 0 bases and 5 bases, with 9 bases remaining between them. The part of the CDR3 DNA that was read is TGCGCCAGCAGCTTGGCGGGGAATCACGAG. It specifies CASSLAGNHE. In full, the CDR3 is CASSLAGNHEQYF.

With regard to this clone: The CDR3 is cut off 3 residues early in the read; its end comes from the germline J gene. J is TRBJ2-1 and V is TRBV5-1; 16 bases are shared with TRBD2. The CDR3 loop spans 17 amino acids. Germline V CDR1 and CDR2: SGHRS, YFSETQ. The junction had 5 bases not matched to a gene; V was cut back by 4 bases and J by 4 bases. The CDR3 reads CASSLGLAGGHYNEQFF. The CDR3 bases that were read are TGCGCCAGCAGCCTGGGACTAGCGGGAGGGCATTACAATGAG.

To note about this clone: The CDR3 end falls 3 residues outside the read, so it is completed with the germline J gene. This chain uses TRBV28 with TRBJ2-3; TRBD2 matches at 8 bases. The CDR3 has 16 amino acids. The trim removed 7 bases at V and 0 bases at J, leaving 9 bases unmatched. Germline-derived CDR1 and CDR2 are MDHEN and SYDVKM. The covered CDR3 bases are TGTGCCAGCACCAACGGGGGGGGAGGCAGCACAGATACG. Amino acids: CASTNGGGGSTDT. The complete CDR3 protein is CASTNGGGGSTDTQYF.

To note about this clone: Sequencing ends 3 residues short of the CDR3 end; the germline J gene provides the rest. The rearrangement uses TRBV6-1 and TRBJ2-3; 8 bases agree with TRBD1. Germline loops: CDR1 MNHNS, CDR2 SASEGT. CDR3 length: 13 amino acids. The covered CDR3 bases are TGTGCCAGCAGTGGACAGGGGAGAGAGACG. Amino acids: CASSGQGRET. The whole CDR3 protein is CASSGQGRETQYF.

With respect to this clone: The observed sequence ends 3 residues before the CDR3 terminus, with the missing tail filled in from the germline J gene. J is TRBJ2-7 and V is TRBV4-1; 8 bases map to TRBD1. The CDR3 has 16 residues. V lost 3 bases to trimming and J lost 3 bases; unmatched junction nucleotides: 10. CDR1 is MGHRA and CDR2 is YSYEKL in the germline V gene. Incomplete CDR3 DNA: TGCGCCAGCAGCCAGGGCAGGGGGACAGGACACTACGAG. Protein sequence: CASSQGRGTGHYE. The whole CDR3 sequence reads CASSQGRGTGHYEQYF.

Details on this clone: The read ends 3 residues early relative to the CDR3; the germline J gene fills the gap. The V gene is TRBV30, the J gene TRBJ2-5, with TRBD1 matching 10 bases. The length of the CDR3 is 15 residues. The germline gives CDR1 GTSNPN, CDR2 SVGIG (reference sequence). Losses at the gene ends were 2 bases for V and 5 bases for J; bases not matched to a gene: 8. The CDR3 region is CAWSSGTGVRETQYF. The CDR3 DNA, read in part, is TGTGCCTGGAGTAGTGGGACAGGGGTGAGGGAGACC.

Concerning this clone: The read ends 3 residues before the CDR3 terminus; that terminus is restored from the germline J gene. The J gene is TRBJ2-2, the V gene TRBV5-4; unclear D gene. The germline V gene has CDR1 SGHNT and CDR2 YYREEE (reference sequence). This CDR3 is built from 13 residues. CDR3 loop: CASASSYNSPLFF. Partial CDR3 DNA: TGTGCCAGTGCGTCCTCCTATAATTCACCG.

A remark on this clone: The DNA ends 3 residues before the CDR3 does, and the rest of the CDR3 is filled in from the germline J gene. The chain employs TRBV18 and TRBJ1-5; 10 nucleotides align to TRBD1. J gave up 2 bases and V 3 bases, and 10 bases lay outside the gene matches. Germline CDR1 and CDR2: KGHSH and LQKENI. CDR3 length: 18 residues. Incomplete CDR3 DNA: TGTGCCAGCTCACCCCTACCGACAGGGGGCGTGGGCAATCAGCCC. The encoded protein is CASSPLPTGGVGNQP. The entire CDR3 sequence reads CASSPLPTGGVGNQPQHF.

Comments on this clone: From the germline J gene comes the end of the CDR3, since the read stops 3 residues before it. This chain uses TRBV18 with TRBJ1-2; D is perhaps TRBD1 (5 bases). In germline, CDR1 is KGHSH, CDR2 LQKENI. This CDR3 comprises 18 residues. V was pared by 1 base and J by 6 bases, with 24 bases between. CDR3 protein: CASSPRLDPDTHRNGYTF. The part of the CDR3 DNA that was read is TGTGCCAGCTCACCACGGTTGGATCCGGACACCCACAGGAATGGC. Complete variable domain (other parts from reference TRBV18 and TRBJ1-2): NAGVMQNPRHLVRRRGQEARLRCSPMKGHSHVYWYRQLPEEGLKFMVYLQKENIIDESGMPKERFSAEFPKEGPSILRIQQVVRGDSAAYFCASSPRLDPDTHRNGYTFGSGTRLTVV.

On this clone: The CDR3 end falls 3 residues outside the read, so it is completed with the germline J gene. The chain couples TRBV19 to TRBJ2-7; maybe TRBD1 (5 bases). V shed 0 bases and J shed 3 bases, with 12 bases lying between them. Per the germline V gene, CDR1 is LNHDA and CDR2 is SQIVND (reference sequence). The CDR3 is 15 residues long. CDR3 bases read: TGTGCCAGTAGTATAGAAGCTAGACAGATCTACGAG. It specifies CASSIEARQIYE. In full, the CDR3 is CASSIEARQIYEQYF.

Of note for this clone: The read ends 3 residues before the CDR3 terminus; that terminus is restored from the germline J gene. The V call is TRBV20-1, the J call TRBJ2-1; 7 bases line up with TRBD1. Germline lookup yields CDR1 DFQATT and CDR2 SNEGSKA (reference sequence). The V segment lost 6 bases and the J segment 6 bases; nucleotides outside the gene matches: 14. The CDR3 length is 15 residues. CDR3 DNA (partial): TGCAGTGCCCCTGACCGGGACAGAGGTCGCAATGAG. It encodes CSAPDRDRGRNE. The entire CDR3 sequence reads CSAPDRDRGRNEQFF.

In the case of this clone: The sequenced fragment ends 3 residues before the CDR3 boundary, so the rest is inferred from the germline J gene. The rearrangement uses TRBV2 and TRBJ2-2, with D possibly being TRBD1 (5 bases). V lost 7 bases, J lost 5 bases, and 17 bases lay in between. Germline values: CDR1 SNHLY, CDR2 FYNNEI. The CDR3 covers 15 residues. CDR3 sequence reads: CASTIEQSGTGELFF. The sequenced CDR3 bases are TGTGCCAGCACAATCGAACAGTCAGGGACCGGGGAG.

To note about this clone: The read terminates 3 residues before the CDR3 end, so the remaining end is supplied by the germline J gene. The V gene is TRBV11-2, the J gene TRBJ1-1, with D perhaps matching TRBD1 (6 bases). CDR1 and CDR2 from the germline V gene are SGHAT and FQNNGV. The CDR3 covers 12 residues. V was cut by 3 bases and J by 6 bases, with 8 bases left in between. CDR3 protein: CASSFRGAEAFF. The sequenced CDR3 bases are TGTGCCAGCAGCTTCAGGGGCGCTGAA.

Remarks on this clone: The read ends 3 residues before the CDR3 terminus; that terminus is restored from the germline J gene. The chain employs TRBV10-3 and TRBJ2-7; D is undetermined. Looked up from germline, CDR1 is ENHRY and CDR2 is SYGVKD. V lost 6 bases and J lost 1, with 7 bases in between. The CDR3 is made up of 12 amino acids. CDR3 DNA (partial): TGTGCCATCAGGAGCGTATCCTACGAG. Encoded protein: CAIRSVSYE. The whole CDR3 protein reads CAIRSVSYEQYF.

Worth noting for this clone: The read is 3 residues too short to cover the CDR3 end, so that end is filled in from the germline J gene. This chain links TRBV5-4 with TRBJ1-2; a possible D gene is TRBD1 (6 bases). With 4 bases removed from V and 5 bases from J, the gap between germline ends came to 12 bases. Germline V CDR1 and CDR2: SGHNT, YYREEE (reference sequence). This CDR3 has 13 amino acids. CDR3 DNA (partial): TGTGCCAGCAGCGTGGGGACACCGTATGGC. Residues: CASSVGTPYG. The full CDR3 protein is CASSVGTPYGYTF.